This T cell receptor (beta chain) was sequenced during a study of identical twins. The study's findings and limits: Sequences that were beta out-of-frame showed weaker excess twin sharing.

Only a few counts were recorded for this clonotype. The target antigen is unknown. J gave up 7 bases and V 4 bases, and 6 bases lay outside the gene matches. The CDR3 is 14 residues long. TCRdb recomputed calls from the 5' RACE reads with MiXCR, one row per CDR3 protein. The sample includes roughly 200,000 distinct CDR3 sequences, approximately 16% of them seen just once. These same data were also listed under a study on T cells expressing NK-cell markers. In that study: Out of eight donors sequenced, seven tested HCMV-seropositive and the remaining one seronegative. Dominant NKG2C+ clonotypes were found to form about 1.0-8% of CD8+ T cells in six donors. Clones of NKG2C+ T cells that had expanded were of unclear HCMV specificity.

The sequenced sample was CD8+ T cells sorted from blood. The clonotype was recovered from a woman aged 18-30 years in good health. This chain joins TRBV12-3 or TRBV12-4 and TRBJ1-3; 8 bases map to TRBD1. DNA of the CDR3: TGTGCCAGCAGTTGGCGGACAGGGAGGAACACCATATATTTT. Translating it yields CASSWRTGRNTIYF.